This T cell receptor (beta chain) was recorded in a study of T cell responses to AZD1222 COVID-19 vaccine. Background on the study: Analyses pooled second doses at about 4 or about 12 weeks.

Produced via immunoSEQ multiplex PCR; TCRdb's table is partial and in-frame only. In the table there are around 99,000 clones, more than 90% of which are singletons. J was trimmed by 2 bases and V by 2 bases; bases with no gene match: 8. The CDR3 consists of 17 residues. The germline V gene has CDR1 SGHKS and CDR2 YYEKEE (reference sequence). The TCR comes from an adult in good health. The sequences come from peripheral blood, collected on day 0 of AZD1222 vaccination. V gene TRBV5-5 combines with J gene TRBJ2-2, with 8 positions matching TRBD2. Written as DNA, the CDR3 is TGTGCCAGCAGCTTAAGTTCCGGGGGGGCCAACACCGGGGAGCTGTTTTTT. Its protein is CASSLSSGGANTGELFF.